This T cell receptor beta chain was recovered during a study of CD8+CD57+ T cells in acquired aplastic anemia. At the level of the study: Sorted CD4+ plus CD8+ cells gave DNA averaging around 3.2 ug.

In germline, CDR1 is SNHLY, CDR2 FYNNEI. CDR3 length: 15 residues. Trimming took off 6 bases at V and 6 bases at J, with 21 bases between the two ends. For sequencing, patients were chosen who had shown expansion of CD8+CD57+ cells by flow cytometry. TCR beta VDJ and CDR3 profiling used genomic DNA as template. TCRdb called the reads again in MiXCR, with one record for every CDR3 protein. The sample has roughly 250,000 distinct CDR3 sequences; roughly 82% are singletons. Details on this clonotype: What it recognizes is unknown.

Regarding the study as a whole: Patients and controls turned out to have roughly 31 CD8+ CDR3 sequences in common.

This sequence originates from a human donor with aplastic anemia. V gene TRBV2 combines with J gene TRBJ2-7; possibly TRBD2 for D (5 bases). Specimen: sorted CD4+, CD8+, or CD8+CD57+ T cells (not recorded which) from PBMCs. The CDR3 loop reads CASSLGLDGEGEQYF. CDR3 sequence (DNA): TGTGCCAGCAGCTTAGGTCTAGACGGGGAAGGCGAGCAGTACTTC.